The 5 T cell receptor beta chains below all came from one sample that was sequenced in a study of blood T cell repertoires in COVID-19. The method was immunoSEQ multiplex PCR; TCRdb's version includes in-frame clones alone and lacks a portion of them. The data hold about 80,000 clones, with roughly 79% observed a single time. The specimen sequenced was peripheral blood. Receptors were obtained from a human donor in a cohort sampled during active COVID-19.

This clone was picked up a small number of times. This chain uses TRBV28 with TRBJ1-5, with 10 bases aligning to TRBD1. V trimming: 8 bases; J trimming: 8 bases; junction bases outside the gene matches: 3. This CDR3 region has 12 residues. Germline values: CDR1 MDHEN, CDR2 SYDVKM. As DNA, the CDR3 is TGTGCCAGCGGGGACAGGGGAGAGCCCCAGCATTTT. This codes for CASGDRGEPQHF. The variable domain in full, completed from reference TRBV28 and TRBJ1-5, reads DVKVTQSSRYLVKRTGEKVFLECVQDMDHENMFWYRQDPGLGLRLIYFSYDVKMKEKGDIPEGYSVSREKKERFSLILESASTNQTSMYLCASGDRGEPQHFGDGTRLSIL.

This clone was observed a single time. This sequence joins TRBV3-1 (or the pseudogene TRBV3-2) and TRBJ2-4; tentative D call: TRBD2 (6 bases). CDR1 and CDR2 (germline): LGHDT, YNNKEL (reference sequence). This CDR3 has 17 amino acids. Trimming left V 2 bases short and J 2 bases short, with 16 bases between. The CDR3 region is CASSQTLGGLTKNIQYF. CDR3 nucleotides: TGTGCCAGCAGCCAAACCTTGGGGGGACTTACCAAAAACATTCAGTACTTC.

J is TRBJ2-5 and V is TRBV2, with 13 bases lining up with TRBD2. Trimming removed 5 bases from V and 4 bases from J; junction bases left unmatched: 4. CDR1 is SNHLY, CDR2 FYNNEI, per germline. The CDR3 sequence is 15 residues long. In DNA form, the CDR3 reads TGTGCCAGCAGTTCACTAGCGGGGGGGCCAGAGACCCAGTACTTC. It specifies CASSSLAGGPETQYF.

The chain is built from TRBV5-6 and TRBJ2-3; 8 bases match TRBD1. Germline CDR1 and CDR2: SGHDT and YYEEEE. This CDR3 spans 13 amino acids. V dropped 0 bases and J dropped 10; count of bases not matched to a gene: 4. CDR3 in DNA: TGTGCCAGCAGCTTGGAGGGACAGGTTTCGCAGTATTTT. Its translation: CASSLEGQVSQYF.

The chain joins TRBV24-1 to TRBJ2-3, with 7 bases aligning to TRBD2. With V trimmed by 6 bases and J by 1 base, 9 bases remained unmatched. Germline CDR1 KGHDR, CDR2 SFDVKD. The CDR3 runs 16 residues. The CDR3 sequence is CATSLGGGGGTDTQYF. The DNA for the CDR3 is TGTGCCACCAGTCTTGGCGGGGGAGGTGGCACAGATACGCAGTATTTT.